Listed here are 16 T cell receptor beta chains from one sample, sequenced in a study of regulatory T cells in long-lasting Graves disease. Arm-PCR of CDR3 regions and iRepertoire HTBI primers were used to build TCR beta libraries. MiXCR, run by TCRdb on the multiplex PCR reads, gives a single entry per CDR3 protein. Of about 540,000 distinct CDR3 sequences in the sample, roughly 13% are singletons; the top ten hold over 7.5%. Described time point: newly diagnosed GD, antithyroid drugs for less than 3 months. Extracted RNA from PBMCs served as the source of the TCR library. This sample was shared with a second study, whose subject was T cells in Graves' hyperthyroidism and ophthalmopathy.

This specimen consisted of peripheral blood mononuclear cells (PBMCs), obtained at new diagnosis, from a patient treated with antithyroid drugs. The receptors stem from a young man with Graves disease.

Many counts were recorded for this clonotype. V gene TRBV29-1 combines with J gene TRBJ2-3; perhaps TRBD1 as D (5 bases). CDR1 and CDR2 from the germline V gene are SQVTM and ANQGSEA. This CDR3 has 14 residues. Trimming left V 1 base short and J 6 bases short, with 14 bases between. DNA of the CDR3: TGCAGCGTTGAAGGCCAGGGTACTCCGGATACGCAGTATTTT. Protein product: CSVEGQGTPDTQYF.

The gene calls are TRBV10-3 and TRBJ2-5; D is tentatively TRBD1 or TRBD2 (6 bases each). Trimming stripped 0 bases from V and 5 bases from J, with 16 bases between. Germline V gene lookup returns CDR1 ENHRY and CDR2 SYGVKD. The CDR3 is 16 amino acids. Written as DNA, the CDR3 is TGTGCCATCAGTGAGTCGAGGGGGACTCACACTGAGACCCAGTACTTC. It encodes CAISESRGTHTETQYF.

In this sample, this clonotype turned up many times. The rearrangement links TRBV19 to TRBJ2-3; 10 bases align to TRBD2. V dropped 5 bases and J dropped 2; count of bases not matched to a gene: 7. Per germline, CDR1 LNHDA and CDR2 SQIVND (reference sequence). This CDR3 has 16 residues. CDR3 region: CASSSGLAETTDTQYF. DNA for the CDR3: TGTGCCAGTAGTTCAGGACTAGCGGAGACCACAGATACGCAGTATTTT.

This clonotype was observed a handful of times. The chain couples TRBV5-1 to TRBJ1-4; D remains unclear. In germline, CDR1 is SGHRS, CDR2 YFSETQ. The CDR3 has 15 residues. V shed 4 bases and J shed 8 bases, with 18 bases lying between them. The CDR3 DNA sequence: TGCGCCAGCAGCGAATACCTAAGACGGGGAGAAAAACTGTTTTTT. Its translation: CASSEYLRRGEKLFF.

The table lists this clonotype with many counts. V usage is TRBV6-1 and J usage is TRBJ2-6; D ambiguous. This CDR3 has 13 amino acids. Per the germline V gene, CDR1 is MNHNS and CDR2 is SASEGT. Trimming cost V 7 bases and J 2 bases, with 6 bases left between them. The CDR3 reads CASIATGANVLTF. The CDR3 region has the DNA TGTGCCAGCATCGCAACTGGGGCCAACGTCCTGACTTTC.

This clonotype was counted ten times or more. The chain uses TRBV5-1 and TRBJ2-1; D may be TRBD2 (6 bases). The CDR3 spans 12 residues. V dropped 2 bases and J dropped 10 bases, with 10 bases sitting between them. Germline assignment: CDR1 SGHRS and CDR2 YFSETQ. The CDR3 is CASSFLAAEQFF. CDR3 DNA sequence: TGCGCCAGCAGCTTTTTAGCGGCCGAGCAGTTCTTC.

The sample holds many counts of this clonotype. The CDR3 spells CASTPGDQLYGYTF. The CDR3 DNA follows: TGTGCCAGCACTCCAGGGGACCAACTCTATGGCTACACCTTC. The gene calls are TRBV6-1 and TRBJ1-2, with D possibly matching TRBD1 (6 bases). There are 14 residues in the CDR3. The germline gives CDR1 MNHNS, CDR2 SASEGT. V lost 7 bases to trimming and J lost 4 bases, with 16 bases between them.

Many counts were recorded for this clonotype. V usage is TRBV20-1 and J usage is TRBJ2-3; D is uncertain. This CDR3 region has 14 residues. The ends were cut back, 6 bases at V and 6 bases at J, with 19 bases in the middle. Germline V gene data show CDR1 as DFQATT and CDR2 as SNEGSKA (reference sequence). CDR3 nucleotide sequence: TGCAGTGCCTCACCCGGCCCCGGAGCGGATACGCAGTATTTT. Amino acid sequence: CSASPGPGADTQYF.

V gene TRBV20-1 combines with J gene TRBJ1-5; possible D gene TRBD1, 5 bases. Per germline, CDR1 DFQATT and CDR2 SNEGSKA (reference sequence). The CDR3 extends over 17 amino acids. The V and J ends lost 4 bases and 4 bases respectively, with 23 bases between them. CDR3 loop: CSATVVRGGMKNQPQHF. The CDR3 DNA reads as TGCAGTGCTACCGTGGTGAGGGGAGGAATGAAAAATCAGCCCCAGCATTTT.

This clonotype occurred many times. The V gene is TRBV11-1, the J gene TRBJ2-1; the match to TRBD1 covers 8 bases. There are 15 residues in the CDR3. The V gene end was trimmed by 4 bases and the J gene end by 0 bases; junction bases not matched to a gene: 2. Germline V lookup: CDR1 SGHAT, CDR2 FQDESV (reference sequence). As DNA, the CDR3 is TGTGCCAGCAGCTGGACAGGGTCCTCCTACAATGAGCAGTTCTTC. Amino acids: CASSWTGSSYNEQFF.

This clonotype was seen at least ten times. The chain uses TRBV15 and TRBJ2-4, with a possible D match to TRBD1 (6 bases). The V gene lost 5 bases and the J gene lost 9 bases, with 11 bases spanning the gap. The CDR3 consists of 12 residues. Germline V lookup: CDR1 LNHNV, CDR2 YYDKDF (reference sequence). DNA of the CDR3: TGTGCCACCAGCGAGGGGGTGGGCATTCAGTACTTC. Residues: CATSEGVGIQYF.

This clonotype was recorded a few times. The genes are TRBV30 and TRBJ1-2; D gene unclear. Trimming took off 2 bases at V and 5 bases at J, with 21 bases between the two ends. The CDR3 is 16 amino acids. Germline V CDR1 and CDR2: GTSNPN, SVGIG (reference sequence). The chain's CDR3 is CAWSPPPVWAGYGYTF. In DNA, the CDR3 is TGTGCCTGGAGTCCTCCCCCTGTCTGGGCCGGATATGGCTACACCTTC.

As concerns this clonotype: A much larger clonotype is one base distant, so this may be a read error. The chain carries TRBV27 and TRBJ1-4; 8 bases match TRBD1. The CDR3 is 14 amino acids. The V gene's germline CDR1 is MNHEY and CDR2 SMNVEV (reference sequence). CDR3 DNA: TGTGCCAGCAGTCTCAGGGGGCAGGGTGAAAAACCGTTTTTT. Its translation is CASSLRGQGEKPFF. The whole variable domain, filled in from reference TRBV27 and TRBJ1-4, reads EAQVTQNPRYLITVTGKKLTVTCSQNMNHEYMSWYRQDPGLGLRQIYYSMNVEVTDKGDVPEGYKVSRKEKRNFPLILESPSPNQTSLYFCASSLRGQGEKPFFGSGTQLSVL.

Many counts were recorded for this clonotype. The rearrangement links TRBV2 to TRBJ2-4, with 7 nucleotides matching TRBD1. CDR1 and CDR2 (germline): SNHLY, FYNNEI. The CDR3 runs 16 residues. J lost 0 bases, V lost 5 bases, and 7 bases had no gene match. CDR3 DNA sequence: TGTGCCAGCAGTCGGACAGGACCACTAGCCAAAAACATTCAGTACTTC. Its protein is CASSRTGPLAKNIQYF.

This clonotype was seen a few times. The J gene is TRBJ2-7, the V gene TRBV6-2 or TRBV6-3; TRBD1 matches at 8 bases. This CDR3 comprises 13 residues. CDR1 is MNHEY, CDR2 SVGEGT, per germline. V lost 8 bases and J lost 6; bases outside the gene matches: 9. CDR3 sequence: CASGRTGRSEQYF. The CDR3 DNA reads as TGTGCCAGCGGTCGGACAGGGAGGTCCGAGCAGTACTTC.

This clonotype occurred a few times. V and J are TRBV3-1 and TRBJ2-1; D is tentatively TRBD1 or TRBD2 (5 bases each). Germline CDR1 LGHDT, CDR2 YNNKEL (reference sequence). V was trimmed by 7 bases and J by 8 bases, leaving 24 bases between them. CDR3 length: 16 amino acids. The CDR3 sequence: CASTTSLEGPRDEQFF. CDR3 sequence (DNA): TGTGCCAGCACCACCAGTCTTGAGGGACCTAGGGATGAGCAGTTCTTC.